This TCR beta chain was identified in a study of T cell repertoires in cytomegalovirus infection. Study context: Indications came from public TCR beta signatures; they pointed to CMV infection and to a matching HLA type. Study results and limitations: Clonotypes of TCR beta that were HLA-C-restricted and CMV-specific dominated the ex vivo response.

TCRdb itself ran the reads through MiXCR, one entry per CDR3 protein. This table holds some 940,000 distinct CDR3 sequences, 30% to 40% found once. Germline-derived CDR1 and CDR2 are MGHRA and YSYEKL. There are 14 residues in the CDR3. Trimming took off 0 bases at V and 1 base at J, with 6 bases between the two ends. This clonotype was observed at least ten times. The target antigen is unknown. The sequences come from cultured CD8+ T cells from PBMCs, collected from culture after CMV antigen stimulation. The rearrangement links TRBV4-1 to TRBJ1-1, with D unresolved. The TCR comes from a human donor in good health (CMV status not recorded). Some clones in this sample may be carry-over from other donors' samples. The DNA of the CDR3 is TGCGCCAGCAGCCAAGACAGGTCGAACACTGAAGCTTTCTTT. Translated, it gives CASSQDRSNTEAFF.